This T cell receptor beta chain emerged from a study of blood T cell repertoires in COVID-19. CDR1 is LGHDT and CDR2 is YNNKEL in the germline V gene (reference sequence). The CDR3 spans 13 residues. V dropped 4 bases and J dropped 0 bases, with 6 bases sitting between them. In the source study's methods: Reference gene primer amplification gave estimated nucleated cell counts. Some clones are missing from TCRdb's copy, which holds only in-frame ones; the method was immunoSEQ multiplex PCR. V and J calls and clone size are copied from that table; D and trimming were computed from the DNA. The sample holds hundreds of thousands of clones; around 86% are singletons and the top ten take around 10%. Seattle researchers signed up patients amid active infection and tracked them longitudinally.

This TCR came from a middle-aged man with COVID-19, enrolled during active disease. The chain has TRBV3-1 (or the pseudogene TRBV3-2) and TRBJ2-5; maybe TRBD2 (5 bases). The sample consisted of peripheral blood. The CDR3 DNA is TGTGCCAGCAGCCTCGGGAACCAAGAGACCCAGTACTTC. Amino acid sequence: CASSLGNQETQYF.